This TCR beta chain was obtained from a study of Ad26.COV2.S vaccination and SARS-CoV-2 variants (dated by TCRdb to the early 2020s). At the level of the whole study: Vaccine-arm donors were drawn from COV1001, a multicentre, randomized, double-blind, placebo-controlled phase I-IIa trial of Ad26.COV2.S in healthy adults. Ad26.COV2.S was administered intramuscularly at a dose of 5x10^10 or 1x10^11 viral particles, either as one shot or as two shots given 56 days apart. Investigators remained blinded to trial group allocation during experiments and outcome assessment. The specificity and breadth of SARS-CoV-2-reactive T cell receptors after Ad26.COV2.S vaccination were assessed by TCRbeta repertoire sequencing. Participants in the trial were split at random into five groups of five each, receiving low-dose or high-dose Ad26.COV2.S once or twice, or else placebo on both occasions. A total of roughly 32 samples were included in the TCR-sequenced set, comprising around 19 Ad26.COV2.S vaccine recipients, 5 placebo recipients and 8 SARS-CoV-2 convalescent individuals.

The V and J ends are trimmed by 3 bases and 5 bases, leaving 14 bases between them. The CDR3 contains 14 residues, cysteine and phenylalanine counted. Left in the record is the CDR3 DNA by itself, 42 bases read in frame from the first base. Based on the germline V gene (reference sequence), the CDR1 and CDR2 sequences are SGHNT and YYREEE. Here is what the overall study found, with its caveats: Substantial breadth of spike-specific CD8+ and CD4+ T cell responses was reported after vaccination. Ad26.COV2.S recipients had higher spike-specific TCR breadth than placebo recipients (P = 0.0014). The study was not powered for comparison of responses between vaccine doses or regimens. According to the authors, total T cell responses may have been underestimated by the TCR breadth and depth analyses. Vaccine and placebo recipients had similar non-spike TCR breadth, a finding consistent with the vaccine containing only spike.

Interpreted using the paper, the treatment or condition label stands for: 15 to 20 received Ad26.COV2.S at low or high dose, single or two shots; 5 received placebo; per-sample allocation not given. Repertoires of vaccine and placebo recipients were sequenced from samples taken on day 63 after the first injection. Cohort 1b enrolled 25 or so adults aged 18-55 years at a single site in Boston, USA, between 29 July and 7 August 2020. Ad26.COV2.S was a replication-incompetent adenovirus type 26 vector that expressed a prefusion-stabilized SARS-CoV-2 spike protein derived from the original Wuhan strain. The immunoSEQ Assay was used to sequence TCRbeta CDR3 regions. After extraction, genomic DNA underwent amplification by bias-controlled multiplex PCR, followed by high-throughput sequencing. Regarding the original processing steps: To quantify the absolute abundance of every unique TCRbeta CDR3 region, sequences were collapsed and filtered. T cell fraction was estimated by normalizing TCRbeta template counts to usable DNA, which was measured by amplifying reference genes present in all nucleated cells. Repertoire TCRs were annotated as SARS-CoV-2-specific when V gene, CDR3 amino acid sequence and J gene were exactly matched to a known reactive TCR set. The reference SARS-CoV-2 TCR set was derived from MIRA and filtered for enrichment in COVID-19-positive ImmuneCODE repertoires, a step that removed public or cross-reactive TCRs. Based on the MIRA antigens, annotated TCRs were further analysed at the level of specific ORF or position within ORF. Depth was the summed frequency of annotated unique rearrangements, while breadth was defined as annotated unique rearrangements over total unique productive rearrangements. Two-sided Wilcoxon rank-sum tests were applied when comparing TCR breadth between groups. Sourced from immuneACCESS, this table was stored by TCRdb with only in-frame sequences that have V and J called. A share of the clones is absent; for the studies checked, an unresolved V gene accounts for under half, and the remainder has no known explanation. Clone size and the V and J calls come from that table; the DNA yielded D and trimming. Present in this sample are more than 300,000 clones, 86% of which were seen just once. The ten largest account for around 2% of the sample.

As for this clone: Its antigen has not been determined. The sample holds no much larger clone one base away, and base qualities are not on file.

The sequenced sample was peripheral blood, obtained in a trial of Ad26.COV2.S vaccine versus placebo. The source of this sequence is a person between 18 and 65 years old who received the Ad26.COV2.S COVID-19 vaccine or a placebo. The chain is made from TRBV5-4 and TRBJ2-5; matching of 6 bases hints at TRBD1 as the D gene. The CDR3 protein is CASSSRTETETQYF. The DNA reads TGTGCCAGCAGCTCCCGGACAGAAACGGAGACCCAGTACTTC. Here the CDR3 is joined to the reference TRBV5-4 and TRBJ2-5 genes, and the full variable domain is: ETGVTQSPTHLIKTRGQQVTLRCSSQSGHNTVSWYQQALGQGPQFIFQYYREEENGRGNFPPRFSGLQFPNYSSELNVNALELDDSALYLCASSSRTETETQYFGPGTRLLVL.